The rows below give T cell receptor beta chains drawn from one sample of a study of blood T cell repertoires in COVID-19. Sequencing used immunoSEQ multiplex PCR; TCRdb keeps in-frame clones, though not all of them. Here the sample spans roughly 170,000 clones, about 88% being singletons. Sequencing was performed on peripheral blood. Source of these receptors: a man aged 60 to 75 with acute or convalescent COVID-19. Each CDR3 is given with its conserved first and last residue. The D gene is left open where the match is weak. Not all rows give a size; the values are once, few, many and, for expanded clones, a class.

TRBD1	TRBJ1-2	.	TRBV5-1	TGCGCCAGCAGCTTCGGGACAGGGGATGGCTACACCTTC	CASSFGTGDGYTF
.	TRBJ2-1	.	TRBV11-2	TGTGCCAGCAGCTTAGTAACAGCTTACAATGAGCAGTTCTTC	CASSLVTAYNEQFF
TRBD1	TRBJ1-2	.	TRBV12-3/TRBV12-4	TGTGCCAGCAGCCTCATGACAGGGGTGGGCTACACCTTC	CASSLMTGVGYTF
TRBD2	TRBJ2-2	.	TRBV7-6	TGTGCCAGCAGCTTCGGCGGGGGAAACGCGAACACCGGGGAGCTGTTTTTT	CASSFGGGNANTGELFF
TRBD2	TRBJ2-3	.	TRBV5-4	TGTGCCAGCAGCTTGGCGGGAGGGCCCACAGATACGCAGTATTTT	CASSLAGGPTDTQYF
.	TRBJ2-7	once	TRBV7-2	TGTGCCAGCAGCTTGAGCGGTTCCTACGAGCAGTACTTC	CASSLSGSYEQYF
.	TRBJ1-2	.	TRBV5-1	TGCGCCAGCAGCTTGTCAGGAAACTATGGCTACACCTTC	CASSLSGNYGYTF
.	TRBJ1-2	.	TRBV9	TGTGCCAGCAGCGCTGCGGTATTCTGGGGCGAAGAAACCTTC	CASSAAVFWGEETF
TRBD2	TRBJ2-1	.	TRBV11-3	TGTGCCAGCAGCTTAGATAGCGGGAATGCCTACAATGAGCAGTTCTTC	CASSLDSGNAYNEQFF
.	TRBJ1-2	.	TRBV19	TGTGCCAGTAGTATGCGGGAACAGGAAGGGTTCGCCTTC	CASSMREQEGFAF
.	TRBJ1-2	few	TRBV19	TGTGCCAGTAAGGTTCTGGGGCTGAGAGGCTACACCTTC	CASKVLGLRGYTF
TRBD1	TRBJ1-4	few	TRBV12-5	TGTGCTAGTGGTTTAGTACTGACAGGGGGGAGGTATTTTGAAAAACTGTTTTTT	CASGLVLTGGRYFEKLFF
TRBD1	TRBJ2-3	.	TRBV5-8	TGTGCCAGCAGCTTACGGACAGGGCGGTTGGATACGCAGTATTTT	CASSLRTGRLDTQYF
.	TRBJ2-5	.	TRBV5-5	TGTGCCAGCAGCCCGCACCCGTCGGTAGAGACCCAGTACTTC	CASSPHPSVETQYF
TRBD1	TRBJ1-1	.	TRBV6-5	TGTGCCAGCACCGAGGTAGTCAGGGACAGAGAAGCTTTCTTT	CASTEVVRDREAFF
.	TRBJ1-5	.	TRBV7-9	TGTGCCAGCAGCTTAGGACGAGGTGACCCGAATCAGCCCCAGCATTTT	CASSLGRGDPNQPQHF
.	TRBJ1-2	.	TRBV3-1/TRBV3-2	TGTGCCAGCAGCCAAGAGTCAGTCAGAAGCTATGGCTACACCTTC	CASSQESVRSYGYTF
TRBD1	TRBJ2-3	.	TRBV7-9	TGTGCCAGCAGCTTACGGACAGGGACCACAGATACGCAGTATTTT	CASSLRTGTTDTQYF
TRBD2	TRBJ2-7	.	TRBV18	TGTGCCAGCTCACCGGGCGGGAGCTGGGTTAACGAGCAGTACTTC	CASSPGGSWVNEQYF
TRBD2	TRBJ2-1	.	TRBV6-2/TRBV6-3	TGTGCCAGCAGTTTCCCTAGCGGGAGTTTAGACAATGAGCAGTTCTTC	CASSFPSGSLDNEQFF
.	TRBJ2-1	.	TRBV20-1	TGCAGTGCTTATAGCAATGAGCAGTTCTTC	CSAYSNEQFF
.	TRBJ2-7	.	TRBV3-1/TRBV3-2	TGTGCCAGCAGCCAAGACTGGAGGTTCAGAGAGCAGTACTTC	CASSQDWRFREQYF
TRBD1	TRBJ1-1	.	TRBV7-2	TGTGCCAGCAGCTCCCTGGGACAGGGCGCTGAAGCTTTCTTT	CASSSLGQGAEAFF
.	TRBJ2-2	once	TRBV4-1	TGCGCCAGCAGCCAAGATAGCCATTTGGACACCGGGGAGCTGTTTTTT	CASSQDSHLDTGELFF
TRBD1	TRBJ2-2	.	TRBV27	TGTGCCAGCAGTAGGTTACAGGGGGTTCCCGGGGAGCTGTTTTTT	CASSRLQGVPGELFF
.	TRBJ1-1	few	TRBV19	TGTGCCAGTACCCCGTGGGGGCAAGGGACTGAAGCTTTCTTT	CASTPWGQGTEAFF
.	TRBJ1-6	.	TRBV7-8	TGTGCCAGCAGCTTAGTCTTCGGGGGTGAACCCCTCCACTTT	CASSLVFGGEPLHF
.	TRBJ1-2	.	TRBV3-1/TRBV3-2	TGTGCCAGCAGCCCCCTGGTATATAGCTATGGCTACACCTTC	CASSPLVYSYGYTF